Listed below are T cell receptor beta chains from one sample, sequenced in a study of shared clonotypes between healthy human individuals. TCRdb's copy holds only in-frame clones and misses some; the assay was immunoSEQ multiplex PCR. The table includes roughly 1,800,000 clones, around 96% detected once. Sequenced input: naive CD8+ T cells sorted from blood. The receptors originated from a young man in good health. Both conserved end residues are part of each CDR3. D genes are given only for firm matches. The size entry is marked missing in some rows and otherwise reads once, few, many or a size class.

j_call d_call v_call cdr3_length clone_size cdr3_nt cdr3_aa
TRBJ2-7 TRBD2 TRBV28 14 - TGTGCCAGCAGTAGTAGCGGGGGATCGGGCGAGCAGTACTTC CASSSSGGSGEQYF
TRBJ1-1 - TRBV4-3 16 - TGCGCCAGCAGCCAAGATCTGTTAGACGGGAGGACTGAAGCTTTCTTT CASSQDLLDGRTEAFF
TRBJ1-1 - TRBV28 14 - TGTGCCAGCAAAGCGCCGGGGACGAACACTGAAGCTTTCTTT CASKAPGTNTEAFF
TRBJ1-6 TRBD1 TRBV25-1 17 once TGTGCCAGCAGTGAATATTTAGGGACAGGGATATATTCACCCCTCCACTTT CASSEYLGTGIYSPLHF
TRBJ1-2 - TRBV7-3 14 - TGTGCCAGCAGCTTAACGGCAGGGAACTATGGCTACACCTTC CASSLTAGNYGYTF
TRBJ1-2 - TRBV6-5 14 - TGTGCCAGCAGTTACGGGCCCGCAGGGGATGGCTACACCTTC CASSYGPAGDGYTF
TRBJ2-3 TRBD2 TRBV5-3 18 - TGTGCCAGAAGCTTGGCCGTCAGACTAGCGGTACACGAGGATACGCAGTATTTT CARSLAVRLAVHEDTQYF
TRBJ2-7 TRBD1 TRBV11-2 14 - TGTGCCAGCAGCTTTGGGACAGGGACCTACGAGCAGTACTTC CASSFGTGTYEQYF
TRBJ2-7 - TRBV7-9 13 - TGTGCCAGCAGCCGCGGGGTCTCCTACGAGCAGTACTTC CASSRGVSYEQYF
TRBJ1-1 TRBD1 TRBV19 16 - TGTGCCAGTAGTATAGATAGTACAGGGGTGAACACTGAAGCTTTCTTT CASSIDSTGVNTEAFF
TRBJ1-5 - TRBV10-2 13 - TGCGCCAGCATGGAGGCAGGGTCGCAGCCCCAGCATTTT CASMEAGSQPQHF
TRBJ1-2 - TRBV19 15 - TGTGCCAGTAGTATAGATCTCGAAGGAACGGATGGCTACACCTTC CASSIDLEGTDGYTF
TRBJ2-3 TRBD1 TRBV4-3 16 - TGCGCCAGCAGCCACCTGACAGGGGCCGAGGGAGATACGCAGTATTTT CASSHLTGAEGDTQYF
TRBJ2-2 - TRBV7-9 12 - TGTGCATTCATCGGGGGAGCCGGGGAGCTGTTTTTT CAFIGGAGELFF
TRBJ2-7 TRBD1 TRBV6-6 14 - TGTGCCAGCAGCCAGACAGGGGGCGACTACGAGCAGTACTTC CASSQTGGDYEQYF
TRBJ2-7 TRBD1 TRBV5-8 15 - TGTGCCAGCAGCTTTGGACAGGGGAGGGTATACGAGCAGTACTTC CASSFGQGRVYEQYF
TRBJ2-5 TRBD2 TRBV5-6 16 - TGTGCCAGCAGCTTGGATGGCGGGAGGGTGTTAGAGACCCAGTACTTC CASSLDGGRVLETQYF
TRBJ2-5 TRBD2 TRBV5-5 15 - TGTGCCAGCAGCTTGGTCGGCGGGGGCCAAGAGACCCAGTACTTC CASSLVGGGQETQYF
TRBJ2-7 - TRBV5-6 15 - TGTGCCAGCAGCTCCCAACTCACTCCCGGGTACGAGCAGTACTTC CASSSQLTPGYEQYF
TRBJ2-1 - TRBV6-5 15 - TGTGCCAGCAGTCGCTCTGGGGGGGCATGGGATGAGCAGTTCTTC CASSRSGGAWDEQFF
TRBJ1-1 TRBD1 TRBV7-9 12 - TGTGCCAGCAGCTTCGGACAGGCGGAAGCTTTCTTT CASSFGQAEAFF
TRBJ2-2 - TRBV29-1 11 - TGCAGCGTGGGGGACGTCGGGGAGCTGTTTTTT CSVGDVGELFF
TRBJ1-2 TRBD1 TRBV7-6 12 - TGTGCCAGCGGACAGGGCGAAGGAGGCTACACCTTC CASGQGEGGYTF
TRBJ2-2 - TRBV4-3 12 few TGCGCCAGCAGCCCCCCCACCGGGGAGCTGTTTTTT CASSPPTGELFF
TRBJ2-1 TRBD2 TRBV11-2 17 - TGTGCCAGCAGCTCGGCTGGGGGAGCGGGAGGGCCAAATGAGCAGTTCTTC CASSSAGGAGGPNEQFF
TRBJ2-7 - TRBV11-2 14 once TGTGCCAGCAGCTTTGGACCGCAAACCTACGAGCAGTACTTC CASSFGPQTYEQYF
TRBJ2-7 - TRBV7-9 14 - TGTGCCAGCAGCTTAGCAGACAGCTTATACGAGCAGTACTTC CASSLADSLYEQYF
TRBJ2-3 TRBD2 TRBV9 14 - TGTGCCAGCACCGTAGCGGGGGGCACAGATACGCAGTATTTT CASTVAGGTDTQYF
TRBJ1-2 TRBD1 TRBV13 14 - TGTGCCAGCAGCCAAGACAGGGGGCTCTATGGCTACACCTTC CASSQDRGLYGYTF
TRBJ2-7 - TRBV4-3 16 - TGCGCCAGCAGCCAAGATACGGGTGAGGGTTTAGGCGAGCAGTACTTC CASSQDTGEGLGEQYF
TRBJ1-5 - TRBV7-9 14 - TGTGCCAGCAGCTTAGGTCTGCCGAATCAGCCCCAGCATTTT CASSLGLPNQPQHF
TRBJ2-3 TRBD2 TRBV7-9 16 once TGTGCCAGCAGCCCTGCGGGGGGGCCTAACACAGATACGCAGTATTTT CASSPAGGPNTDTQYF
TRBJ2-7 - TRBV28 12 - TGTGCCAGCAGCCCTGACCCCTACGAGCAGTACTTC CASSPDPYEQYF
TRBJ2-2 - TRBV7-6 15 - TGTGCCAGCAGCTTAGAAGGGGGGAACACCGGGGAGCTGTTTTTT CASSLEGGNTGELFF
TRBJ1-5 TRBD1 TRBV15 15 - TGTGCCACCAGCAGACGTGGACAGGATGGCCAGCCCCAGCATTTT CATSRRGQDGQPQHF
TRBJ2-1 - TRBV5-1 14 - TGCGCCAGCAGCTTGGAAGGCAAATACAATGAGCAGTTCTTC CASSLEGKYNEQFF
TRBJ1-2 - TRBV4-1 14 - TGCGCCAGCAGCCAAGATCAAAGGGGTCACGGCTACACCTTC CASSQDQRGHGYTF
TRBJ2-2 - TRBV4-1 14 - TGCGCCAGCAGCCAAGACGATAACACCGGGGAGCTGTTTTTT CASSQDDNTGELFF
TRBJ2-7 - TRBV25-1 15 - TGTGCCAGCAGTGAATGGGGGCCGGGTGCCTACGAGCAGTACTTC CASSEWGPGAYEQYF
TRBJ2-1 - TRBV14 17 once TGTGCCAGCAGCCAGTTTGGCGCGGGGGCCCTCTACAATGAGCAGTTCTTC CASSQFGAGALYNEQFF
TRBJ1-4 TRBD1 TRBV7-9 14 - TGTGCCAGCAGCTTAGGACAGGGACTTGAAAAACTGTTTTTT CASSLGQGLEKLFF